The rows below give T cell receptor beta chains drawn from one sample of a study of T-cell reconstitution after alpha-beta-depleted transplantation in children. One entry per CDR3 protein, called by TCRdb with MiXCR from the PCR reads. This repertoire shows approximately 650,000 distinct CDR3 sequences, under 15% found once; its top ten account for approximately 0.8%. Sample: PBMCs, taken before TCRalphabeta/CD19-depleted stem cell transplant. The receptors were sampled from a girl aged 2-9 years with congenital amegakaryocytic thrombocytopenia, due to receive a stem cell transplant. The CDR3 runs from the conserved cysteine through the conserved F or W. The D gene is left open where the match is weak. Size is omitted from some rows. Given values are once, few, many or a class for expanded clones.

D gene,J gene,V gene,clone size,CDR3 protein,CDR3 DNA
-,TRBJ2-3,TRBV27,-,CASSPPAGRVGTDTQYF,TGTGCCAGCAGTCCACCCGCGGGCAGGGTCGGCACAGATACGCAGTATTTT
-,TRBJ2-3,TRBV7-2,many,CASSLNPRQAYSTDTQYF,TGTGCCAGCAGCTTAAACCCGAGACAGGCCTATTCCACAGATACGCAGTATTTT
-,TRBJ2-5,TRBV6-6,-,CASSLGKQETQYF,TGTGCCAGCAGTCTGGGGAAACAAGAGACCCAGTACTTC
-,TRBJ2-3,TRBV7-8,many,CASSFDGKNTDTQYF,TGTGCCAGCAGCTTCGACGGGAAGAACACAGATACGCAGTATTTT
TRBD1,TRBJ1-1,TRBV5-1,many,CASSVSGGKSTEAFF,TGCGCCAGCAGCGTATCAGGGGGTAAGAGCACTGAAGCTTTCTTT
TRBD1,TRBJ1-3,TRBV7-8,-,CASSLWDRADLSSGNTIYF,TGTGCCAGCAGCTTATGGGACAGGGCCGATCTGAGCTCTGGAAACACCATATATTTT
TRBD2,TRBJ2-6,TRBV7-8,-,CASSLNPGLAGTGANVLTF,TGTGCCAGCAGCTTAAACCCGGGACTAGCGGGAACTGGGGCCAACGTCCTGACTTTC
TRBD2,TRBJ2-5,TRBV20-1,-,CSAGPGTSPQETQYF,TGCAGTGCCGGACCCGGGACTAGCCCGCAAGAGACCCAGTACTTC
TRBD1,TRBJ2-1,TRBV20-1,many,CSAFRGQGASEQFF,TGCAGTGCTTTTAGAGGACAGGGGGCAAGTGAGCAGTTCTTC
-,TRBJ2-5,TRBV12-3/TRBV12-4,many,CASSSPLGLPGETQYF,TGTGCCAGCAGTTCCCCACTAGGATTGCCGGGGGAGACCCAGTACTTC
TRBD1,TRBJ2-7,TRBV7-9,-,CASSFGQGTSYEQYF,TGTGCCAGCAGCTTCGGACAGGGCACCTCCTACGAGCAGTACTTC
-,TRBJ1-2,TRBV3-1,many,CASSLSPGVRWFGYTF,TGTGCCAGCAGCCTATCACCAGGGGTTCGGTGGTTTGGCTACACCTTC
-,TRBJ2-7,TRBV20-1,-,CSVAGQSFEQYF,TGCAGTGTCGCAGGGCAATCCTTCGAGCAGTACTTC
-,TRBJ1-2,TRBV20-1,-,CSARVLYETNYGYTF,TGCAGTGCTAGAGTCTTATACGAAACTAACTATGGCTACACCTTC
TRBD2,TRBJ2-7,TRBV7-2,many,CASRLTSGGAYEQYF,TGTGCCAGCAGACTTACTAGCGGAGGGGCCTACGAGCAGTACTTC
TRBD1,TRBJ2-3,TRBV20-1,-,CSAKSAGQGRDTQYF,TGCAGTGCTAAGTCAGCGGGACAGGGAAGGGATACGCAGTATTTT
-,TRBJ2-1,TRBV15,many,CATSGDTSNLKYVNEQFF,TGTGCCACCAGCGGGGATACTAGTAATTTAAAGTATGTCAATGAGCAGTTCTTC
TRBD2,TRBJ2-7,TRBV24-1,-,CATSDAGGQQYF,TGTGCCACCAGTGATGCGGGAGGCCAGCAGTACTTC
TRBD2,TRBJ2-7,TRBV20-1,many,CSARDRGSLAGVVYEQYF,TGCAGTGCTAGAGATCGAGGTTCGCTAGCGGGAGTCGTTTACGAGCAGTACTTC
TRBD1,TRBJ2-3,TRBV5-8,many,CASSLGTGGDRQYF,TGTGCCAGCAGCTTGGGGACAGGGGGGGACCGTCAGTATTTT
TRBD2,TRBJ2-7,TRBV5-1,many,CASSLLGGNYEQYF,TGCGCCAGCAGCTTGTTGGGGGGGAACTACGAGCAGTACTTC
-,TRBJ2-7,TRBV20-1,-,CSAETRYEQYF,TGCAGTGCGGAGACCCGCTACGAGCAGTACTTC
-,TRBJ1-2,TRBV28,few,CASHSSPNYGYTF,TGTGCCAGCCATAGTTCTCCTAACTATGGCTACACCTTC
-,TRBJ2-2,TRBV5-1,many,CASSGRVFQGTGELFF,TGCGCCAGCAGCGGAAGAGTTTTCCAGGGTACCGGGGAGCTGTTTTTT
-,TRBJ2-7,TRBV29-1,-,CSVQVSSELRNEQYF,TGCAGCGTCCAAGTATCTAGCGAGCTCCGGAACGAGCAGTACTTC
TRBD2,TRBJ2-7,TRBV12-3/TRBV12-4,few,CASSQERDLAYEQYF,TGTGCCAGCAGTCAGGAGCGGGATTTGGCGTACGAGCAGTACTTC
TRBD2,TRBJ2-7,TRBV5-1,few,CASSFGLAGATYEQYF,TGCGCCAGCAGCTTTGGACTAGCGGGAGCCACCTACGAGCAGTACTTC
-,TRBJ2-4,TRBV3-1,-,CASSQDIPGAVKNIQYF,TGTGCCAGCAGCCAAGATATACCCGGGGCTGTCAAAAACATTCAGTACTTC
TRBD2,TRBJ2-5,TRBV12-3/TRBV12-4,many,CASTSSGTLQETQYF,TGTGCCAGCACCTCTAGCGGGACCCTGCAAGAGACCCAGTACTTC
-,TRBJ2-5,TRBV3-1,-,CASTQEPNLIRRIQETQYF,TGTGCCAGCACCCAAGAACCAAACCTAATCCGGAGGATACAAGAGACCCAGTACTTC
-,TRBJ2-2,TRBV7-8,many,CASSPHLEEGTGELFF,TGTGCCAGCAGCCCCCACCTCGAAGAAGGGACCGGGGAGCTGTTTTTT
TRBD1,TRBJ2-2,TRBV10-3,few,CAISPVLGTGGLGRNTGELFF,TGTGCCATCAGTCCCGTTTTGGGGACAGGGGGACTGGGTCGAAACACCGGGGAGCTGTTTTTT
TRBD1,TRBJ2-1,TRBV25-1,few,CATRQGEQFF,TGTGCCACTAGACAGGGTGAGCAGTTCTTC
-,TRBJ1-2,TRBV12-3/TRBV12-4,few,CASSFGVRTPNGYTF,TGTGCCAGCAGTTTTGGGGTTCGGACTCCGAATGGCTACACCTTC
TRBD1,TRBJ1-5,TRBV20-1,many,CSAKAPGQPWGNQPQHF,TGCAGTGCTAAAGCCCCGGGACAGCCTTGGGGCAATCAGCCCCAGCATTTT
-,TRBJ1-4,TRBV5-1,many,CASSLERGGEKLFF,TGCGCCAGCAGCTTGGAGAGGGGAGGCGAAAAACTGTTTTTT
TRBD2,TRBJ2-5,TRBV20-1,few,CSAPWTSGRRQETQYF,TGCAGTGCTCCCTGGACTAGCGGGAGAAGGCAAGAGACCCAGTACTTC
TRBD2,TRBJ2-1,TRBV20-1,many,CSARHLAGDYREQFF,TGCAGTGCTAGACACCTAGCGGGAGACTACAGAGAGCAGTTCTTC
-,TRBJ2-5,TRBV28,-,CASSLLGIRRQETQYF,TGTGCCAGCAGTTTATTGGGGATTAGGCGGCAAGAGACCCAGTACTTC
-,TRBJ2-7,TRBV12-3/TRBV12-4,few,CASSHRVGFEQYF,TGTGCCAGCAGCCACCGGGTTGGGTTTGAGCAGTACTTC
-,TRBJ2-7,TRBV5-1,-,CASSSLTGQNYEQYF,TGCGCCAGCAGCTCTCTTACCGGTCAGAACTACGAGCAGTACTTC